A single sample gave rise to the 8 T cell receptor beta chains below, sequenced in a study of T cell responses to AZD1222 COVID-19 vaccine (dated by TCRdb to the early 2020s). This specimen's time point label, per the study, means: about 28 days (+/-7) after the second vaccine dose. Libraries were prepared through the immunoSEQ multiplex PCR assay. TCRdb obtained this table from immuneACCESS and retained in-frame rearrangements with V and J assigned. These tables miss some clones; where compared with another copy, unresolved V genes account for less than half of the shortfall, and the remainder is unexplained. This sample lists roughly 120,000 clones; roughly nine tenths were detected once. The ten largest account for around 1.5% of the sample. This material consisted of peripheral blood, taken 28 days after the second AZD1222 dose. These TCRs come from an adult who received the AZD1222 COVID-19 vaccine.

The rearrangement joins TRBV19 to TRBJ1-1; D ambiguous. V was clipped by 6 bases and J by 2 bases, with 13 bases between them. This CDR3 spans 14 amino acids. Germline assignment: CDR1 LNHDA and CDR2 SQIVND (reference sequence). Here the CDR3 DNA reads TGTGCCAGTAGAAGGTTCCAACCCAACACTGAAGCTTTCTTT. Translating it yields CASRRFQPNTEAFF.

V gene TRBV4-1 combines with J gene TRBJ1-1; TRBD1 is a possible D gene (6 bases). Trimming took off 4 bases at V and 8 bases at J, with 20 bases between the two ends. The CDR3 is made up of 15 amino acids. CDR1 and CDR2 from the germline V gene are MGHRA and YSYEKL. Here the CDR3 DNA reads TGCGCCAGCAGCCTTCACGCGGGACAATTGAGGGAAGCTTTCTTT. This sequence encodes CASSLHAGQLREAFF.

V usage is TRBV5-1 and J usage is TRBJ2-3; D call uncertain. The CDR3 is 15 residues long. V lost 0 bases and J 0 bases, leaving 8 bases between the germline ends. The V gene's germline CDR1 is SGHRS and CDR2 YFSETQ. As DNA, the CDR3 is TGCGCCAGCAGCTTGGGTGGCGTTAGCACAGATACGCAGTATTTT. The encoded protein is CASSLGGVSTDTQYF.

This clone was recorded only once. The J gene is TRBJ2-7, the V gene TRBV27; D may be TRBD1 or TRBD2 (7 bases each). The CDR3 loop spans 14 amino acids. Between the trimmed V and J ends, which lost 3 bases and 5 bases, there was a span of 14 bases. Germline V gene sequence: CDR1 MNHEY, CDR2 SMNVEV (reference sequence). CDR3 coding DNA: TGTGCCAGCAGTTTCGGGGAGGGGGCTAACGAGCAGTACTTC. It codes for CASSFGEGANEQYF.

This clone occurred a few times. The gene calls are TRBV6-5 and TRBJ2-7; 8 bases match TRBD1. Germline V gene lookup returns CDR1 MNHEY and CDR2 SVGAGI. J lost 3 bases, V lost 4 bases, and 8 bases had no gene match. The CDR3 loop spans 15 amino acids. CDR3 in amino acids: CASSSPGTGVYEQYF. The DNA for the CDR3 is TGTGCCAGCAGTTCCCCAGGGACAGGAGTCTACGAGCAGTACTTC.

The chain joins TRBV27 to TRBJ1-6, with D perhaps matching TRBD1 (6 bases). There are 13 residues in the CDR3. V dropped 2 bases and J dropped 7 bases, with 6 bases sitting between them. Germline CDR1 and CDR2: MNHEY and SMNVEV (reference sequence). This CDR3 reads CASSLGQNSPLHF. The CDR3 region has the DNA TGTGCCAGCAGTTTAGGACAGAATTCACCCCTCCACTTT.

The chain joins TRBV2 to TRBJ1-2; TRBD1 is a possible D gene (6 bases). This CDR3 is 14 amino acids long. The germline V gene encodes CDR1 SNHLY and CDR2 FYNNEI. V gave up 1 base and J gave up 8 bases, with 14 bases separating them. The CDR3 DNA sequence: TGTGCCAGCAGTGAAGGCGGACAGCCAGAGGGCTACACCTTC. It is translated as CASSEGGQPEGYTF.

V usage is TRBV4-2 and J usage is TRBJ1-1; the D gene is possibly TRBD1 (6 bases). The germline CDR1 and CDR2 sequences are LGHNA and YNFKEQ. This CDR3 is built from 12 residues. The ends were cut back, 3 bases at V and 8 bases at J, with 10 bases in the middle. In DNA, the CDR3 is TGTGCCAGCAGCCATCAACAGGGCGAAGCTTTCTTT. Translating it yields CASSHQQGEAFF.